The entry that follows covers one T cell receptor beta chain sequence. The data were taken from a study of blood T cell repertoires in COVID-19. The wider study: Material from acute and convalescent COVID-19 was sourced from the United States, Italy and Spain. The cDNA or gDNA used as material had been derived from T cells, B-cell-depleted T cells, or PBMCs.

Assay: immunoSEQ multiplex PCR; the TCRdb copy retains only in-frame clones and omits some. The sample holds approximately 250,000 clones, about nine tenths seen once. The specimen sequenced was peripheral blood. This receptor was taken from a man between 25 and 39 years old who had recovered from COVID-19.

CDR3 nucleotide sequence: TGTGCCAGCAGCCAAGGGCGGCTCTCTGAAGCTTTCTTT. It codes for CASSQGRLSEAFF. The genes are TRBV3-1 (or the pseudogene TRBV3-2) and TRBJ1-1; no definite D call. Germline V gives CDR1 LGHDT, CDR2 YNNKEL (reference sequence). This CDR3 is built from 13 residues. V shed 1 base and J shed 6 bases, with 9 bases lying between them.